The present entry profiles one TCR beta chain with its context. Profiling relied on immunoSEQ multiplex PCR, and the TCRdb table lists in-frame clones only, not all of them. The data hold 250,000 to 300,000 clones, with approximately 86% observed a single time. This sample was taken from a study of blood T cell repertoires in COVID-19. Background on the study: The United States, Italy and Spain supplied acute and convalescent COVID-19 samples.

V was pared by 6 bases and J by 3 bases, with 5 bases of the junction left unmatched. Per the germline V gene, CDR1 is MNHEY and CDR2 is SVGAGI. The CDR3 is 15 amino acids. The source of this sequence is a woman between 45 and 60 years old who had recovered from COVID-19. The V call is TRBV6-5, the J call TRBJ2-3; 11 bases line up with TRBD2. The material sequenced was peripheral blood. The CDR3 region has the DNA TGTGCCAGCAGACAACTAGCGGGAGTAACAGATACGCAGTATTTT. Translation gives CASRQLAGVTDTQYF.